These 28 T cell receptor beta chains originate from one sample sequenced in a study of blood T cell repertoires in COVID-19. Some clones are missing from TCRdb's copy, which holds only in-frame ones; the method was immunoSEQ multiplex PCR. The sample has roughly 220,000 clones; 88% are singletons. Sequencing used PBMCs or T cells enriched from blood (not recorded which). These receptors were obtained from a woman under 40 who had recovered from COVID-19.

The V and J genes are TRBV5-1 and TRBJ2-3; tentatively, D is TRBD2 (6 bases). Trimming removed 4 bases from V and 0 bases from J, with 15 bases in between. From germline, CDR1 is SGHRS and CDR2 YFSETQ. The CDR3 is 16 residues long. The CDR3 bases are TGCGCCAGCAGCCCAGGGACTGACCAGAGCACAGATACGCAGTATTTT. The encoded protein is CASSPGTDQSTDTQYF.

This chain connects TRBV7-2 to TRBJ2-3; no reliable D call. Germline V gives CDR1 SGHTA, CDR2 FQGNSA. The V end was cut by 1 base, the J end by 5 bases, with 7 bases between. The length of the CDR3 is 13 residues. CDR3 sequence: CASSLDFGDTQYF. CDR3 coding DNA: TGTGCCAGCAGCTTAGACTTTGGAGATACGCAGTATTTT.

This clone was recorded a few times. The genes are TRBV15 and TRBJ1-1, with 7 bases identical to TRBD1. The V gene end was trimmed by 6 bases and the J gene end by 0 bases; junction bases not matched to a gene: 1. Germline-derived CDR1 and CDR2 are LNHNV and YYDKDF (reference sequence). The CDR3 contains 13 residues. The CDR3 is CATRTGMNTEAFF. The CDR3 nucleotides read TGTGCCACCAGGACAGGGATGAACACTGAAGCTTTCTTT. The full variable domain, completed using reference TRBV15 and TRBJ1-1, is DAMVIQNPRYQVTQFGKPVTLSCSQTLNHNVMYWYQQKSSQAPKLLFHYYDKDFNNEADTPDNFQSRRPNTSFCFLDIRSPGLGDTAMYLCATRTGMNTEAFFGQGTRLTVV.

The chain uses TRBV15 and TRBJ1-1; D not resolved. Deletions cut 4 bases from V and 6 bases from J, with 9 bases between. There are 12 residues in the CDR3. The V gene's germline CDR1 is LNHNV and CDR2 YYDKDF (reference sequence). As DNA, the CDR3 is TGTGCCACCAGCATAGGAGGGTCTGAAGCTTTCTTT. Translated: CATSIGGSEAFF.

The chain is built from TRBV7-9 and TRBJ1-2; D gene ambiguous. V lost 5 bases and J lost 4, with 20 bases in between. CDR3 size: 16 residues. CDR1 and CDR2 from the germline V gene are SEHNR and FQNEAQ (reference sequence). DNA of the CDR3: TGTGCCAGCAGCCTTCGGCGGGATCATAGCTCCTATGGCTACACCTTC. This codes for CASSLRRDHSSYGYTF.

The J gene is TRBJ2-4, the V gene TRBV10-3, with D perhaps matching TRBD2 (6 bases). The CDR3 length is 13 residues. V gave up 0 bases and J gave up 6 bases, with 6 bases separating them. The V gene's germline CDR1 is ENHRY and CDR2 SYGVKD. The CDR3 sequence is CAISESGGNIQYF. In DNA, the CDR3 is TGTGCCATCAGTGAGTCGGGGGGAAACATTCAGTACTTC.

The CDR3 DNA follows: TGTGCCAGTAGTCTGGGCAGGGGGCAGCCCCAGCATTTT. Amino acid sequence: CASSLGRGQPQHF. This chain joins TRBV19 and TRBJ1-5; 7 bases map to TRBD1. The ends lost 5 bases at V and 7 bases at J; junction bases unmatched: 5. The CDR3 loop spans 13 amino acids. Germline lookup yields CDR1 LNHDA and CDR2 SQIVND (reference sequence). Full variable domain (rest looked up from reference TRBV19 and TRBJ1-5): DGGITQSPKYLFRKEGQNVTLSCEQNLNHDAMYWYRQDPGQGLRLIYYSQIVNDFQKGDIAEGYSVSREKKESFPLTVTSAQKNPTAFYLCASSLGRGQPQHFGDGTRLSIL.

The chain recombines TRBV13 with TRBJ1-1; D remains ambiguous. The CDR3 has 14 residues. Germline assignment: CDR1 PRHDT and CDR2 FYEKMQ (reference sequence). Trimming removed 0 bases at V and 2 bases at J, with 7 bases between. CDR3 sequence: CASSLGSPNTEAFF. Here the CDR3 DNA reads TGTGCCAGCAGCTTAGGGTCCCCTAACACTGAAGCTTTCTTT.

This chain joins TRBV2 and TRBJ1-2; 7 bases fit TRBD1. V lost 4 bases and J lost 1; bases outside the gene matches: 12. The germline V gene encodes CDR1 SNHLY and CDR2 FYNNEI. CDR3 length: 17 amino acids. As DNA, the CDR3 is TGTGCCAGCAGTGCCCGTCAACAGGGGCCGGTTAACTATGGCTACACCTTC. This gives the protein CASSARQQGPVNYGYTF.

The CDR3 sequence: CASSEAGGTAGYGYTF. CDR3 DNA sequence: TGTGCCAGCAGTGAAGCAGGCGGGACCGCTGGGTATGGCTACACCTTC. The chain has TRBV6-1 and TRBJ1-2; maybe TRBD1 (5 bases). CDR3 length equals 16 residues. Germline V gene sequence: CDR1 MNHNS, CDR2 SASEGT. V was clipped by 0 bases and J by 5 bases, with 16 bases between them.

This chain uses TRBV7-2 with TRBJ1-2, with a possible D match to TRBD1 (6 bases). This CDR3 has 13 amino acids. Germline-derived CDR1 and CDR2 are SGHTA and FQGNSA. Trimming removed 3 bases from V and 7 bases from J, with 12 bases in between. The CDR3: CASSLGALGGYTF. CDR3 coding DNA: TGTGCCAGCAGCTTGGGGGCCCTGGGTGGCTACACCTTC.

The chain joins TRBV19 to TRBJ1-5, with 11 bases lining up with TRBD1. Germline values: CDR1 LNHDA, CDR2 SQIVND (reference sequence). Trimming removed 4 bases from V and 6 bases from J; junction bases left unmatched: 8. The CDR3 runs to 16 residues. In DNA, the CDR3 is TGTGCCAGTAGTACTCGGACAGGGGGCGGGCGTCAGCCCCAGCATTTT. Protein: CASSTRTGGGRQPQHF.

The rearrangement joins TRBV15 to TRBJ1-2; TRBD1 aligns across 8 bases. The CDR3 runs to 16 residues. Germline loops: CDR1 LNHNV, CDR2 YYDKDF (reference sequence). Losses at the gene ends were 0 bases for V and 6 bases for J; bases not matched to a gene: 9. CDR3 loop: CATSRDFNRGDDGYTF. The CDR3 DNA sequence: TGTGCCACCAGCAGAGATTTTAACAGGGGGGACGATGGCTACACCTTC.

The chain links TRBV18 to TRBJ1-2; D unresolved. The CDR3 has 14 amino acids. From germline, CDR1 is KGHSH and CDR2 LQKENI. Trimming shortened V by 0 bases and J by 4 bases, and 9 bases separated the two germline ends. The CDR3 loop is CASSPPTSPYGYTF. CDR3 in DNA: TGTGCCAGCTCACCACCGACATCGCCCTATGGCTACACCTTC.

This sequence joins TRBV6-2 or TRBV6-3 and TRBJ2-7; a possible D gene is TRBD1 (6 bases). Trimming pared 5 bases from V and 4 bases from J, leaving 12 bases between. Germline V gene sequence: CDR1 MNHEY, CDR2 SVGEGT. This CDR3 has 13 amino acids. CDR3 amino acids: CASSDRFSYEQYF. CDR3 sequence (DNA): TGTGCCAGCAGTGACAGGTTTTCTTACGAGCAGTACTTC.

The rearrangement uses TRBV30 and TRBJ1-1; perhaps TRBD1 as D (5 bases). This CDR3 contains 15 residues. Germline-derived CDR1 and CDR2 are GTSNPN and SVGIG (reference sequence). Between the trimmed V and J ends, which lost 1 base and 1 base, there was a span of 13 bases. CDR3 protein: CAWSARTQGNTEAFF. The DNA of the CDR3 is TGTGCCTGGAGTGCACGGACCCAGGGGAACACTGAAGCTTTCTTT.

V usage is TRBV9 and J usage is TRBJ2-1; D perhaps matches TRBD1 (5 bases). Germline V gives CDR1 SGDLS, CDR2 YYNGEE. V dropped 9 bases and J dropped 4 bases, with 20 bases sitting between them. The CDR3 sequence is 15 residues long. The CDR3 loop reads CATSPREKSYNEQFF. In DNA, the CDR3 is TGTGCCACCTCTCCCAGGGAAAAATCATACAATGAGCAGTTCTTC.

Only one count was recorded for this clone. The chain carries TRBV7-8 and TRBJ2-2, with a possible D match to TRBD2 (5 bases). With 8 bases removed from V and 7 bases from J, the gap between germline ends came to 14 bases. This CDR3 contains 13 residues. Germline V gene sequence: CDR1 SGHVS, CDR2 FQNEAQ. The CDR3 DNA reads as TGTGCCAGCTCCACTAGTTTAATCGGGGAGCTGTTTTTT. Its protein product is CASSTSLIGELFF.

In this sample, this clone turned up once. This chain joins TRBV5-1 and TRBJ1-5; 8 nucleotides agree with TRBD1. Trimming removed 1 base from V and 5 bases from J; junction bases left unmatched: 5. CDR1 is SGHRS, CDR2 YFSETQ, per germline. The CDR3 sequence is 15 residues long. The CDR3 DNA is TGCGCCAGCAGCTTGTCCGGACAGGGCCATCAGCCCCAGCATTTT. Its protein is CASSLSGQGHQPQHF.

J is TRBJ1-1 and V is TRBV5-1; maybe TRBD1 (5 bases). V was trimmed by 0 bases and J by 7 bases, leaving 10 bases between them. Germline V gene data show CDR1 as SGHRS and CDR2 as YFSETQ. The CDR3 is 13 residues long. The CDR3 loop is CASSLATGIEAFF. The CDR3 nucleotides are TGCGCCAGCAGCTTGGCTACAGGTATTGAAGCTTTCTTT.

The rearrangement uses TRBV19 and TRBJ1-5; D may be TRBD1 (5 bases). The CDR3 spans 15 residues. Germline V gene data show CDR1 as LNHDA and CDR2 as SQIVND (reference sequence). DNA for the CDR3: TGTGCAACTAGTATTCAGGGCTCTGGCAATCAGCCCCAGCATTTT. Amino acids: CATSIQGSGNQPQHF.

This rearrangement joins TRBV6-2 or TRBV6-3 to TRBJ2-1, with 14 bases that match TRBD2. Trimming at V came to 5 bases and at J to 7 bases, leaving 7 bases not matched to a gene. Germline V lookup: CDR1 MNHEY, CDR2 SVGEGT. This CDR3 spans 16 amino acids. The CDR3 loop is CASSTTSGGARNEQFF. For the CDR3, the DNA is TGTGCCAGCAGTACGACTAGCGGGGGGGCTCGGAATGAGCAGTTCTTC.

This chain connects TRBV19 to TRBJ2-1; 8 bases match TRBD2. V was pared by 3 bases and J by 5 bases, with 6 bases of the junction left unmatched. From germline, CDR1 is LNHDA and CDR2 SQIVND (reference sequence). The CDR3 contains 15 residues. The CDR3 DNA reads as TGTGCCAGTAGTATCGAGCGGGGGTCCCACAATGAGCAGTTCTTC. Its translation is CASSIERGSHNEQFF.

The V gene is TRBV11-1, the J gene TRBJ2-6; no definite D call. The CDR3 contains 16 residues. The ends were cut back, 6 bases at V and 0 bases at J, with 12 bases in the middle. CDR1 SGHAT and CDR2 FQDESV come from the germline V gene (reference sequence). The CDR3 region has the DNA TGTGCCAGCAGTTTACCAGATTACTCTGGGGCCAACGTCCTGACTTTC. Translated: CASSLPDYSGANVLTF.

The rearrangement links TRBV7-8 to TRBJ1-2; 7 positions agree with TRBD1. The CDR3 has 12 amino acids. The germline V gene encodes CDR1 SGHVS and CDR2 FQNEAQ. Losses at the gene ends were 4 bases for V and 5 bases for J; bases not matched to a gene: 1. The CDR3 is CASSSTGYGYTF. For the CDR3, the DNA is TGTGCCAGCAGCTCGACAGGGTATGGCTACACCTTC.

This chain uses TRBV14 with TRBJ1-1; D remains unclear. Germline loops: CDR1 SGHDN, CDR2 FVKESK. This CDR3 is built from 13 residues. V gave up 1 base and J gave up 4 bases, with 7 bases separating them. In nucleotides, the CDR3 is TGTGCCAGCAGCCAAGGGGCGTTCACTGAAGCTTTCTTT. Translating gives CASSQGAFTEAFF.

Worth noting for this clone: Other DNA variants within this sample encode the same CDR3. This rearrangement joins TRBV11-3 to TRBJ2-7, with 8 bases aligning to TRBD1. V lost 5 bases and J lost 4; bases outside the gene matches: 4. CDR1 is SGHNT, CDR2 YENEEA, per germline. The CDR3 is made up of 13 amino acids. CDR3 loop: CASSRDRNYEQYF. CDR3 nucleotide sequence: TGTGCCAGCAGCAGGGACAGGAATTACGAGCAGTACTTC.

The V gene is TRBV2, the J gene TRBJ1-6; TRBD1 is a possible D gene (5 bases). CDR1 and CDR2 (germline): SNHLY, FYNNEI. This CDR3 is built from 15 residues. The V gene lost 2 bases and the J gene lost 7 bases, with 12 bases spanning the gap. CDR3 region: CASSESDRTNSPLHF. For the CDR3, the DNA is TGTGCCAGCAGTGAATCCGACAGAACCAATTCACCCCTCCACTTT.